Detailed here is one T cell receptor (beta chain). Its matching antigen is unknown. This CDR3 is also generated by other DNA sequences in the sample. The data were produced by immunoSEQ multiplex PCR, yet TCRdb's version contains in-frame clones alone and is incomplete. The sample includes 2 million to 2.5 million clones, over 90% of them seen just once. This specimen comes from a study of shared clonotypes between healthy human individuals. Study-wide findings and caveats: It was the non-shared clonotypes that had lower generation probabilities than clonotypes shared by all four donors. Blood was the sole source, and tissue repertoires probably differ.

The investigators split CD4+ cells into a CD45RA+ naive subset and a CD45RA-negative memory subset. This CDR3 contains 14 residues. Germline V CDR1 and CDR2: MNHNS, SASEGT. The ends were cut back, 2 bases at V and 4 bases at J, with 9 bases in the middle. Material for sequencing was naive CD4+ T cells from PBMCs. Specified subset: CD45RA+ positively selected. The rearrangement uses TRBV6-1 and TRBJ1-3; possible D gene TRBD1, 5 bases. This clonotype was obtained from a man younger than 30 in good health. Some clones in this sample may be carry-over from other donors' samples. The CDR3 DNA reads TGTGCCAGCAGTGAACAGGGAGCAGGAAACACCATATATTTT. Residues: CASSEQGAGNTIYF.